This T cell receptor (beta chain) comes out of a study of cytomegalovirus exposure and HLA in healthy donors (dated by TCRdb to about 2017). Concerning the study at large: According to an earlier analysis of 587 of the donors, 150 million to 200 million T cells yielded 117 million unique TCR beta sequences and approximately 300 Gb of sequence data. All discovery cohort repertoires had been generated using a single sequencing platform. Roughly 5 DR-DQ haplotypes were handled as single units for association and clustering, since linkage in the cohort was strong. To decide whether each TCR beta V gene segment behaved as functional or pseudogenic, an earlier analysis of several hundred of the donors relied on high-throughput TCR beta sequencing. High-throughput TCR immunosequencing, statistical association of individual TCRs with disease status, and machine learning were combined to predict cytomegalovirus infection status. The study profiled the T cell repertoires of around 700 subjects by immunosequencing and related them to cytomegalovirus serostatus. Donor age, sex, ethnicity and CMV serostatus were collected together with the repertoire data. The genetic ancestry cluster associated with self-reported Caucasian donors included roughly 84% of the roughly 360 genotyped donors. In addition to the first cohort of approximately 650 subjects, a separate validation cohort of under 150 different subjects was used. An early release covering roughly 580 HLA-typed donors comprised approximately 300 gigabases of sequencing data and 65 million to 100 million unique TCR sequences. A later genetic analysis used genome-wide SNP genotypes for about three fifths of the roughly 700 donors, treating that subset as a discovery cohort. Among roughly 400 genotyped donors of the cohort, an average of roughly 240,000 unique TCR beta nucleotide sequences were sequenced per donor, roughly 20% of them non-productive. Both class I and class II loci were covered by HLA typing, at four-digit resolution. The study aimed to test whether cataloging public T cell receptors could reveal signatures of past pathogen exposure. Rather than using new phenotypic data, the later analysis identified candidate immune exposures from TCR beta sequences and from how often those sequences occurred across donors. A later analysis re-analyzed previously published TCR beta repertoires from roughly 630 donors and added high-resolution HLA genotyping to study TCR occurrence patterns. Typing coverage varied by locus: roughly 620-630 donors for A, B, C, DRB1 and DQB1; approximately 560 for DQA1; some 610 for DPA1; approximately 450 for DPB1. Overall study results and their limits: Because HLA typing was missing for some donors at each locus, association tests included only the typed subset. In a later genetic analysis, fewer N-insertions in productive TCRs were reported among donors in an Asian-associated ancestry cluster than the roughly 700-donor mean. A cluster of highly shared sequence variants was judged likely to be a technical artifact of the sequencing pipeline. According to a later analysis, most CMV-associated TCR beta chains appeared to be HLA-restricted, and the HLA associations seemed to be driven largely by CMV exposure. Sequencing depth was assumed to be roughly uniform across donors in the presence/absence analyses, though that assumption may not hold. In a later analysis, HLA-associated TCR beta chains showed more clonal expansion and lower generation probabilities than non-associated chains that were equally common. Immune exposure information for the cohort was limited to CMV serostatus. While some public TCRs were present in many individuals, most TCR sequences turned up only very rarely across donors. A later analysis associated about 16,000 TCR beta sequences with specific HLA alleles at a false discovery rate of 0.05. Linkage disequilibrium might explain the correlated functional status among segregating V segments, but an unknown experimental factor could not be ruled out. Around 16 rarely observed V segments, including chromosome 9 orphons, were excluded from the earlier analysis of approximately 500 of the donors because counts were too low. In the study, 150 to 200 TCR beta chains were listed as associated with cytomegalovirus. According to a later analysis, TCR association rates differed among HLA loci, with DRB1 alleles showing the most associated TCRs and HLA-C alleles showing the fewest. A further reported finding was that TCR beta sequences accurately predicted the HLA-A and HLA-B alleles for most subjects in the first cohort. This cohort had only TCR beta chains sequenced, and the lack of alpha or paired-chain data limited which features could be detected. In both the original and validation cohorts, the classifier was reported to diagnose cytomegalovirus status with high specificity and sensitivity. When HLA alleles, especially DR and DQ, strongly co-occurred, attributing TCR associations to individual alleles was difficult. V-gene and J-gene trimming of TCR beta chains was associated with a missense DCLRE1C variant in a later genetic analysis, and the association was replicated in an independent cohort. Broadly in line with IMGT annotations, most TCR beta V segments showed up in productive rearrangements about 87% or about 30% of the time in an earlier analysis of about 500 of the donors. According to the authors, the approach could potentially be generalized to other disease states and immunological phenotypes. A later analysis reported that several top co-occurrence clusters appeared linked to parvovirus B19, influenza, CMV and Epstein-Barr virus. Because the 87-base-pair reads could not distinguish some IMGT-functional V segments, including TRBV6-2 and TRBV6-3, those segments were excluded. In vitro tests confirmed that a few of the cytomegalovirus-associated TCR beta chains recognize cytomegalovirus antigens.

The library came from the immunoSEQ multiplex PCR assay. For the multiplex PCR, a mixture combining 60 forward primers for TCR Vbeta segments and 13 reverse primers for TCR Jbeta segments was used. The CDR3 region of rearranged TCR beta genes was amplified from genomic DNA with a multiplex PCR assay. The amplified TCR beta libraries were sequenced on the Illumina HiSeq System as 87-base-pair reads. The authors' pipeline ran thus. Across the 670 or so repertoires, a later analysis counted tens of millions of unique TCR beta chains, 9 million to 14 million of which were shared by at least two donors. To remove PCR and sequencing errors, raw reads were error-corrected and collapsed into unique sequences using a nearest-neighbor algorithm that merged closely related sequences. V, D and J gene segments were assigned by aligning CDR3 sequences to IMGT reference sequences. For a sequence to be retained, a match of at least six nucleotides was required to both a V gene segment and a J gene segment. A rearrangement was called productive if the CDR3 had no stop codons and remained in frame with V and J, and every other rearrangement was called non-productive. Following IMGT convention, CDR3 was defined as the stretch from the second conserved V-encoded cysteine to the conserved J-encoded phenylalanine. In an earlier analysis of 550 to 650 of the donors, sequences lacking an unambiguous match to a single V gene segment were excluded. An earlier analysis of just under 600 of the donors called V segments functional above 56.7% productive rearrangements and segregating when the between-donor standard deviation exceeded 5%. To diagnose cytomegalovirus status from the catalog of TCR beta chain sequences, a statistical classification framework was built. A later analysis assigned V and J genes by comparing TCR nucleotide sequences with IMGT/GENE-DB human TR gene sequences. A later analysis assigned CDR3 sequences and most-parsimonious VDJ recombination scenarios with the TCRdist pipeline. In a later analysis, each TCR beta chain was defined by its CDR3 amino acid sequence together with its V-gene family, and reads lacking a unique V-gene family were excluded. A later analysis removed roughly 590 highly shared, low-generation-probability nucleotide sequences to deal with suspected cross-contamination and a sequencing artifact. In a later analysis, a clonal expansion index for each public chain was calculated from normalized within-repertoire ranks of inferred template counts. A later analysis computed generation probabilities with a VDJ recombination model fitted to out-of-frame rearrangements, and checked the results against IGoR. Hypergeometric tests were used in a later analysis to score TCR-TCR, TCR-HLA and TCR-CMV co-occurrence, with a repertoire-size bias correction applied to the TCR pairs. In a later analysis, false discovery rates were estimated by permuting HLA or CMV assignments 20 times. In a later analysis, co-occurring TCRs were grouped using DBSCAN, and TCRdist sequence similarity was added for clustering within HLA-allele-positive subsets. Repertoires with fewer than 30,000 or more than 120,000 public chains, plus five repertoires with anomalous nucleotide sharing, were excluded from co-occurrence clustering. Drawn from immuneACCESS, this table holds only the in-frame rearrangements with V and J called that TCRdb kept. Clones are partly lost; checked studies trace under half to an unresolved V gene and leave the rest unexplained. The V and J calls and clone size are taken from that table; D and trimming were inferred from the DNA. This sample holds tens of thousands of clones; 78% were observed only once. Less than 5.5% of the sample comes from the top ten.

This clone was observed a handful of times. Its binding antigen is unknown. No per-base quality is available; no much larger clone lies one base away. In total, roughly 710 healthy bone marrow donors made up the cohort. All cohort members were sampled while nominally healthy, although unrecorded immune exposures were likely present. The donor was CMV seropositive and belonged to the group of more than 250 seropositive cohort members. Every donor gave a peripheral blood sample, and the peripheral blood mononuclear cells from that sample were used for TCR beta sequencing. Genomic DNA extraction from the blood cell samples was performed with the Qiagen DNeasy Blood Extraction Kit. The CDR3 starts with the cysteine, ends with the phenylalanine, and has 10 residues. The kept DNA is CDR3 alone, 30 bases in frame from the first base. The junction carries 5 bases between V and J, which are trimmed by 8 bases and 2 bases respectively. From a lookup of the germline V gene (reference sequence), CDR1 and CDR2 are DFQATT and SNEGSKA.

The sequenced material came from PBMCs. In this chain, TRBV20-1 is recombined with TRBJ2-3, with no confidently assigned D gene. This sequence was found in a male donor in good health and CMV-seropositive. The DNA reads TGCAGTCCCCTCACAGATACGCAGTATTTT. Its product reads: CSPLTDTQYF.